Listed here are 32 T cell receptor beta chains from one sample, sequenced in a study of T cell repertoires in aging, cancer and after chemotherapy. Rearranged V-D-J TRB sequences were amplified with a mixed TRB-A/B primer pool. Via MiXCR, TCRdb re-called the multiplex PCR reads, giving one row per CDR3 protein. The table lists almost 5,000 distinct CDR3 sequences, 30% to 40% of them singletons, with over 45% in the top ten. TCR beta rearrangements were amplified from peripheral blood genomic DNA. Sequencing was carried out using blood. These TCRs come from a human donor with a blood cancer.

The rearrangement links TRBV6-6 to TRBJ2-7; the D gene could be TRBD1 or TRBD2 (6 bases each). This CDR3 comprises 13 residues. The germline gives CDR1 MNHNY, CDR2 SVGAGI (reference sequence). V was pared by 4 bases and J by 6 bases, with 13 bases between. The chain's CDR3 is CASSSDRRGEQYV. The CDR3 bases are TGTGCCAGCAGTTCCGACAGGCGGGGCGAGCAGTACGTC.

This clonotype appeared once. J is TRBJ1-2 and V is TRBV11-1, with a weak D call TRBD1 (6 bases). The germline gives CDR1 SGHAT, CDR2 FQDESV (reference sequence). Trimming left V 0 bases short and J 6 bases short, with 11 bases between. The length of the CDR3 is 14 residues. The CDR3 loop reads CASSLAEGGNGYTF. The DNA of the CDR3 is TGTGCCAGCAGCTTAGCGGAGGGGGGCAATGGCTACACCTTC.

The sample holds a few counts of this clonotype. This chain links TRBV5-4 with TRBJ1-3; D is uncertain. Germline V gives CDR1 SGHNT, CDR2 YYREEE (reference sequence). The CDR3 is 13 amino acids. The germline V and J ends were trimmed by 4 bases and 3 bases, with 8 bases remaining between them. CDR3 DNA sequence: TGTGCCAGCAGCATTACGTTTGGAAACACCATATATTTT. It translates to CASSITFGNTIYF.

This clonotype showed up just a few times. The genes are TRBV6-5 and TRBJ2-2, with D possibly matching TRBD2 (7 bases). Trimming removed 6 bases at V and 4 bases at J, with 24 bases between. Germline CDR1 and CDR2: MNHEY and SVGAGI. The CDR3 totals 18 residues. Here the CDR3 DNA reads TGTGCCAGCAGCCGTGGGGGGGCGGGGACCTGGGTCACCGGGGAGCTGTTTTTT. It yields the protein CASSRGGAGTWVTGELFF.

The chain joins TRBV4-2 to TRBJ2-5, with D unclear. V gave up 0 bases and J gave up 5 bases, with 7 bases separating them. Germline CDR1 LGHNA, CDR2 YNFKEQ. The CDR3 sequence is 13 residues long. The CDR3 loop reads CASSQEPTETQYF. CDR3 sequence (DNA): TGTGCCAGCAGCCAAGAACCGACCGAGACCCAGTACTTC.

This clonotype was found a few times. In nucleotides, the CDR3 is TGTGCCAGCAGTCTCGGGGGGCGAGGCACCGGGGAGCTGTTTTTT. Translation gives CASSLGGRGTGELFF. The V call is TRBV6-5, the J call TRBJ2-2; D might be TRBD2 (7 bases). Per the germline V gene, CDR1 is MNHEY and CDR2 is SVGAGI. The CDR3 is 15 residues long. V was shortened by 5 bases and J by 4 bases, with 14 bases between the two germline ends.

This clonotype was observed a few times. The V call is TRBV11-1, the J call TRBJ2-5; TRBD2 aligns across 10 bases. This CDR3 is 13 amino acids long. Per the germline V gene, CDR1 is SGHAT and CDR2 is FQDESV (reference sequence). V gave up 3 bases and J gave up 14 bases; unmatched junction bases: 9. The DNA of the CDR3 is TGTGCCAGCAGCTTCCCCACTAGCGGGACTCTTTACTTC. It translates to CASSFPTSGTLYF. Together with reference TRBV11-1 and TRBJ2-5, the CDR3 gives the full variable domain: EAEVAQSPRYKITEKSQAVAFWCDPISGHATLYWYRQILGQGPELLVQFQDESVVDDSQLPKDRFSAERLKGVDSTLKIQPAELGDSAMYLCASSFPTSGTLYFGPGTRLLVL.

The V call is TRBV19, the J call TRBJ2-7; the D is unclear. The CDR3 consists of 13 residues. The V gene's germline CDR1 is LNHDA and CDR2 SQIVND (reference sequence). The V end lost 1 base, the J end lost 2 bases, and 6 bases lay between the germline ends. CDR3 nucleotide sequence: TGTGCCAGTAGTATAGCAGTGGCCTACGAGCAGTACTTC. Amino acid sequence: CASSIAVAYEQYF.

The CDR3 protein is CASDGSGSGEKLPYTGELFF. The CDR3 DNA reads as TGTGCCAGCGACGGGTCGGGTAGCGGGGAGAAACTCCCTTACACCGGGGAGCTGTTTTTT. The V and J genes are TRBV12-3 or TRBV12-4 and TRBJ2-2, with 8 nucleotides matching TRBD2. This CDR3 comprises 20 residues. J was trimmed by 3 bases and V by 8 bases; bases with no gene match: 23.

This clonotype occurred a few times. V is TRBV11-1 and J is TRBJ2-7; 9 bases fit TRBD1. Germline assignment: CDR1 SGHAT and CDR2 FQDESV (reference sequence). The CDR3 is made up of 15 amino acids. Unmatched junction bases numbered 9, after V lost 5 bases and J lost 4 bases. The CDR3 protein is CASSTAGTGMYEQYF. For the CDR3, the DNA is TGTGCCAGCAGCACCGCCGGGACAGGGATGTACGAGCAGTACTTC.

The table lists this clonotype with a few counts. The chain uses TRBV19 and TRBJ1-6; D unclear. Trimming shortened V by 10 bases and J by 10 bases, and 17 bases separated the two germline ends. Germline V gives CDR1 LNHDA, CDR2 SQIVND (reference sequence). The CDR3 is 13 residues long. CDR3 sequence (DNA): TGTGCCACCAACCCCGGGGTCGGGTCACCCCTCCACTTT. Protein sequence: CATNPGVGSPLHF.

This clonotype appeared a few times. The genes are TRBV19 and TRBJ2-1; no firm D call. The length of the CDR3 is 15 residues. Trimming took 6 bases from V and 0 from J, leaving 12 bases between them. Germline V CDR1 and CDR2: LNHDA, SQIVND (reference sequence). The CDR3 DNA follows: TGTGCCAGTAGCCTCCTCGGCAGCTCCTACAATGAGCAGTTCTTC. Protein: CASSLLGSSYNEQFF.

This clonotype was seen a handful of times. The chain has TRBV19 and TRBJ1-1, with 7 bases lining up with TRBD1. The length of the CDR3 is 18 residues. Unmatched junction bases numbered 23, after V lost 10 bases and J lost 3 bases. Germline V lookup: CDR1 LNHDA, CDR2 SQIVND (reference sequence). CDR3 sequence (DNA): TGTGCCACCGACCCCCCTGGCCCGGTCAGGGGGGAGGACACTGAAGCTTTCTTT. This gives the protein CATDPPGPVRGEDTEAFF.

On this clonotype itself: Compared with germline, one end of the junction differs, possibly owing to a read error. The chain carries TRBV5-1 and TRBJ1-1; no firm D call. CDR3 length: 12 amino acids. Germline V lookup: CDR1 SGHRS, CDR2 YFSETQ. The CDR3 DNA follows: TGTGCCAGCAGCTTGGACTTCACTGAAGCTTTCTTT. Its protein is CASSLDFTEAFF.

This clonotype is medium-sized by share. This chain uses TRBV30 with TRBJ1-4; no clear D. CDR3 length: 15 amino acids. The V and J ends lost 5 bases and 2 bases respectively, with 15 bases between them. Germline V gene sequence: CDR1 GTSNPN, CDR2 SVGIG (reference sequence). This chain's CDR3 is CAWEIPGWTNEKLFF. CDR3 sequence (DNA): TGTGCCTGGGAAATTCCGGGGTGGACTAATGAAAAACTGTTTTTT.

V usage is TRBV6-5 and J usage is TRBJ1-2, with a possible D match to TRBD1 (5 bases). This CDR3 is built from 19 residues. V lost 0 bases to trimming and J lost 5 bases, with 25 bases between them. Germline loops: CDR1 MNHEY, CDR2 SVGAGI. The CDR3: CASSYSIQLGRGRGYGYTF. The CDR3 region has the DNA TGTGCCAGCAGTTACTCGATTCAACTGGGGAGGGGTCGAGGGTATGGCTACACCTTC.

V is TRBV27 and J is TRBJ2-1; D may be TRBD1 (6 bases). Trimming shortened V by 4 bases and J by 7 bases, and 23 bases separated the two germline ends. The CDR3 extends over 17 amino acids. Germline CDR1 MNHEY, CDR2 SMNVEV (reference sequence). CDR3 DNA sequence: TGTGCCAGCAGTTCTCCCCCTGTACAGGGTGTAGGTAATGAGCAGTTCTTC. This translates into CASSSPPVQGVGNEQFF.

V gene TRBV6-1 combines with J gene TRBJ2-5; TRBD2 matches at 7 bases. Losses at the gene ends were 4 bases for V and 6 bases for J; bases not matched to a gene: 20. The CDR3 sequence is 18 residues long. Per the germline V gene, CDR1 is MNHNS and CDR2 is SASEGT. The CDR3 nucleotides read TGTGCCAGCAGTGCCCGAGGGGACGGGGGGACCCTCCGGCAGACCCAGTACTTC. Protein: CASSARGDGGTLRQTQYF.

A few counts support this clonotype. The chain joins TRBV12-3 or TRBV12-4 to TRBJ2-6, with 7 nucleotides matching TRBD2. The CDR3 spans 14 residues. Trimming at V came to 4 bases and at J to 12 bases, leaving 9 bases not matched to a gene. In DNA form, the CDR3 reads TGTGCCAGCAGTTCCCCGGGGGGTGTGAGCGTCCTGACTTTC. It codes for CASSSPGGVSVLTF.

CDR3 amino acids: CARSLTGPNTGELFF. CDR3 in DNA: TGTGCCAGAAGCTTGACAGGTCCGAACACCGGGGAGCTGTTTTTT. This chain links TRBV5-3 with TRBJ2-2; tentative D call: TRBD1 (5 bases). TRBV5-3 is placed among ORFs of uncertain function. The CDR3 sequence is 15 residues long. The V gene lost 1 base and the J gene lost 0 bases, with 7 bases spanning the gap.

In DNA form, the CDR3 reads TGTGCCAGCAGGTCGCGGGGGCCAGATACGCAGTATTTT. Protein sequence: CASRSRGPDTQYF. V usage is TRBV12-3 or TRBV12-4 and J usage is TRBJ2-3, with D possibly TRBD2 on 7 matching bases. The CDR3 has 13 residues. Trimming removed 6 bases from V and 4 bases from J, with 11 bases in between.

This clonotype was picked up a small number of times. The rearrangement joins TRBV19 to TRBJ2-1; D uncertain. The CDR3 sequence is 14 residues long. Trimming pared 3 bases from V and 5 bases from J, leaving 11 bases between. The germline CDR1 and CDR2 sequences are LNHDA and SQIVND (reference sequence). In DNA, the CDR3 is TGTGCCAGTAGTATTGTCGGTCCGGACAATGAGCAGTTCTTC. Its translation: CASSIVGPDNEQFF.

The chain is built from TRBV6-1 and TRBJ1-1; tentative D call: TRBD1 (5 bases). The CDR3 sequence is 14 residues long. Between the trimmed V and J ends, which lost 4 bases and 1 base, there was a span of 10 bases. Germline assignment: CDR1 MNHNS and CDR2 SASEGT. CDR3 sequence: CASSVGGWNTEAFF. The CDR3 DNA is TGTGCCAGCAGTGTGGGGGGATGGAACACTGAAGCTTTCTTT.

The genes are TRBV18 and TRBJ2-7; D may correspond to TRBD1 or TRBD2 (6 bases each). The length of the CDR3 is 12 residues. Trimming cost V 6 bases and J 4 bases, with 10 bases left between them. Looked up from germline, CDR1 is KGHSH and CDR2 is LQKENI. The CDR3: CASSQGGYEQYF. In DNA, the CDR3 is TGTGCCAGCTCCCAAGGGGGGTACGAGCAGTACTTC.

This clonotype was seen only a few times. This chain connects TRBV12-3 or TRBV12-4 to TRBJ1-5, with no clear D. The germline V and J ends were trimmed by 6 bases and 0 bases, with 9 bases remaining between them. CDR3 size: 14 residues. The CDR3 bases are TGTGCCAGCAGCATACAGTATAGCAATCAGCCCCAGCATTTT. Protein: CASSIQYSNQPQHF.

A few counts support this clonotype. This rearrangement joins TRBV12-3 or TRBV12-4 to TRBJ2-2; D call uncertain. The CDR3 extends over 13 amino acids. Deletions cut 7 bases from V and 3 bases from J, with 9 bases between. The CDR3 sequence is CASKWVHTGELFF. DNA for the CDR3: TGTGCCAGCAAGTGGGTCCACACCGGGGAGCTGTTTTTT.

This clonotype appeared a few times. The V call is TRBV6-5, the J call TRBJ2-1, with D maybe TRBD2 (5 bases). CDR1 and CDR2 from the germline V gene are MNHEY and SVGAGI. CDR3 length: 18 amino acids. V was shortened by 7 bases and J by 0 bases, with 22 bases between the two germline ends. Here the CDR3 reads CASTMRAQTFNSYNEQFF. CDR3 nucleotide sequence: TGTGCCAGCACTATGAGGGCACAGACTTTTAACTCCTACAATGAGCAGTTCTTC.

The chain is built from TRBV24-1 and TRBJ2-1; tentatively, D is TRBD1 (5 bases). The CDR3 runs 13 residues. V lost 8 bases and J lost 4, with 11 bases in between. CDR1 KGHDR and CDR2 SFDVKD come from the germline V gene. CDR3 in amino acids: CATKGHTYNEQFF. The CDR3, as DNA: TGTGCCACCAAAGGACATACTTACAATGAGCAGTTCTTC.

This clonotype rates as medium-sized (0.01 to 0.1%). The rearrangement links TRBV13 to TRBJ2-7; D possibly corresponds to TRBD1 (5 bases). Germline assignment: CDR1 PRHDT and CDR2 FYEKMQ (reference sequence). Trimming left V 0 bases short and J 1 base short, with 7 bases between. The CDR3 is 14 amino acids. Here the CDR3 reads CASSLGRQSYEQYF. CDR3 nucleotides: TGTGCCAGCAGCTTAGGCCGACAGTCCTACGAGCAGTACTTC.

The chain joins TRBV7-9 to TRBJ2-3; maybe TRBD2 (5 bases). The CDR3 length is 13 residues. CDR1 is SEHNR and CDR2 is FQNEAQ in the germline V gene (reference sequence). V gave up 4 bases and J gave up 3 bases, with 8 bases separating them. This CDR3 reads CASSSRGTDTQYF. Written as DNA, the CDR3 is TGTGCCAGCAGCTCCAGAGGGACAGATACGCAGTATTTT.

The chain recombines TRBV29-1 with TRBJ2-6, with no clear D. Germline assignment: CDR1 SQVTM and CDR2 ANQGSEA. There are 18 residues in the CDR3. Trimming left V 4 bases short and J 0 bases short, with 19 bases between. The CDR3 nucleotides read TGCAGCGTTGTTTTGGACCGCTCAGTTTACTCTGGGGCCAACGTCCTGACTTTC. Amino acids: CSVVLDRSVYSGANVLTF.

Sample share makes this clonotype medium-sized. This chain connects TRBV12-3 or TRBV12-4 to TRBJ2-3; D not certain. CDR3 length: 14 amino acids. With 6 bases removed from V and 8 bases from J, the gap between germline ends came to 18 bases. The CDR3 sequence: CASSPTSDRSTQYF. CDR3 nucleotide sequence: TGTGCCAGCAGCCCCACCTCCGACCGCAGTACGCAGTATTTT.